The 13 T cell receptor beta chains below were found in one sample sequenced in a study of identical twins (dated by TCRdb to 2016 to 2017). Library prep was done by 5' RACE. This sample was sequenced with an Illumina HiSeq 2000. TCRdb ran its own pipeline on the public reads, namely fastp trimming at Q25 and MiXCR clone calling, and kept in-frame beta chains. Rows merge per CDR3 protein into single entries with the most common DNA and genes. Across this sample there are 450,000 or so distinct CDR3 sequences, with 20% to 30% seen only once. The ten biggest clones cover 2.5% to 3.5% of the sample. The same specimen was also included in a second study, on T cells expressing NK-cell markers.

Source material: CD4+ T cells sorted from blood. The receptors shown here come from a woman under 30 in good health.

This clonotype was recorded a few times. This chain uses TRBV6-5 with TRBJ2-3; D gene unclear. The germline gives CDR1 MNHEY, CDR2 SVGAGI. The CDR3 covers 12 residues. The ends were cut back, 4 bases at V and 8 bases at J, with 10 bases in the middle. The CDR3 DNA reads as TGTGCCAGCAGTTCAAGCGTGGGTACGCAGTATTTT. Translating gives CASSSSVGTQYF.

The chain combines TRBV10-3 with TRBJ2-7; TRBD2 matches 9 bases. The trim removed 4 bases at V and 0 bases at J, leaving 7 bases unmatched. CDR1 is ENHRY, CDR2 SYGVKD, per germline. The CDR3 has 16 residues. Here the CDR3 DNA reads TGTGCCATCAGTGGCGCTACTAGCGGGTTCTCCTACGAGCAGTACTTC. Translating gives CAISGATSGFSYEQYF.

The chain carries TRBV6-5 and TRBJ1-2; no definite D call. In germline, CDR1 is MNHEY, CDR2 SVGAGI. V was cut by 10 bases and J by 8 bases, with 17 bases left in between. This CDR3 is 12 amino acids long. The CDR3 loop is CATSRVGGGYTF. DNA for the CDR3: TGTGCCACCTCCCGAGTCGGTGGCGGCTACACCTTC.

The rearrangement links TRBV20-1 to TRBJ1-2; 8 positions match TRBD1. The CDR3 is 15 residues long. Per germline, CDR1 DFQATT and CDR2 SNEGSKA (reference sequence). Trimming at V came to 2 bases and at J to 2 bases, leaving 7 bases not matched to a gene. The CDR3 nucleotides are TGCAGTGCTAGAAATCCGGGACAGGTGAACTATGGCTACACCTTC. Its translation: CSARNPGQVNYGYTF.

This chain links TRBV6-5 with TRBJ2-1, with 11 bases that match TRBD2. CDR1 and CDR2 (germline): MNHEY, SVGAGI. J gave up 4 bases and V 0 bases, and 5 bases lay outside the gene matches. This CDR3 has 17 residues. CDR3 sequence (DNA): TGTGCCAGCAGTTACTCGTTAGCGGGAGGGGGATACAATGAGCAGTTCTTC. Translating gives CASSYSLAGGGYNEQFF.

CDR3 in amino acids: CSSSGVYSNQPQHF. CDR3 sequence (DNA): TGCAGCTCATCGGGGGTCTATAGCAATCAGCCCCAGCATTTT. The chain couples TRBV29-1 to TRBJ1-5; TRBD1 is a possible D gene (5 bases). The CDR3 contains 14 residues. The V gene's germline CDR1 is SQVTM and CDR2 ANQGSEA. The V end lost 8 bases, the J end lost 0 bases, and 14 bases lay between the germline ends.

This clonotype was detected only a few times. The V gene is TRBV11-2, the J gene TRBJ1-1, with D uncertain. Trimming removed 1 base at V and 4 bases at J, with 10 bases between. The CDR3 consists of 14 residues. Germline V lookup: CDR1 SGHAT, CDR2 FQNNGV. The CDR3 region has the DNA TGTGCCAGCAGCTTAGGTGACGGTGGCACTGAAGCTTTCTTT. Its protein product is CASSLGDGGTEAFF.

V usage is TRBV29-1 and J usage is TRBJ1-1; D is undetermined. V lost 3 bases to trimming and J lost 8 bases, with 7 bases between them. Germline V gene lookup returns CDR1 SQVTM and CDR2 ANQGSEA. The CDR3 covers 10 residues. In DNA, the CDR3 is TGCAGCGTTGACCAGGAGGAAGCTTTCTTT. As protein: CSVDQEEAFF.

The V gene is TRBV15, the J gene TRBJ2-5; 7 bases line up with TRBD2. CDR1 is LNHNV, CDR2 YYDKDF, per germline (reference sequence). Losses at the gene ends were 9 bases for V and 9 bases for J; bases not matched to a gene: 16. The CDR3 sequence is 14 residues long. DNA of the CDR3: TGTGCCACGGGAGGGTCCGGGGCCTTTGGATCCCAGTACTTC. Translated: CATGGSGAFGSQYF.

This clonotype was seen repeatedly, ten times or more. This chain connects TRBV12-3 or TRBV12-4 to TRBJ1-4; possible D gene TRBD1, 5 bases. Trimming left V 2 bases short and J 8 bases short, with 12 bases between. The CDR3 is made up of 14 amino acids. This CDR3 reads CASSLRGGQEKLFF. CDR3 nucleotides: TGTGCCAGCAGTTTAAGGGGAGGGCAGGAAAAACTGTTTTTT.

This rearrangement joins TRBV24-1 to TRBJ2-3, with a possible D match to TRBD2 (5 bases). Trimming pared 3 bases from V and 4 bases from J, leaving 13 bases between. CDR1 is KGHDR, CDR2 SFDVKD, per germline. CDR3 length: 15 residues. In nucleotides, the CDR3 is TGTGCCACCAGTGATAGGACGGGATCGTCAGATACGCAGTATTTT. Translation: CATSDRTGSSDTQYF.

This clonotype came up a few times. The DNA for the CDR3 is TGTGCCAGCAGCTGGGGAAAGGGGACGAACACTGAAGCTTTCTTT. It translates to CASSWGKGTNTEAFF. This chain uses TRBV9 with TRBJ1-1, with D perhaps TRBD1 (5 bases). V dropped 4 bases and J dropped 1 base, with 14 bases sitting between them. Looked up from germline, CDR1 is SGDLS and CDR2 is YYNGEE. CDR3 length: 15 amino acids.

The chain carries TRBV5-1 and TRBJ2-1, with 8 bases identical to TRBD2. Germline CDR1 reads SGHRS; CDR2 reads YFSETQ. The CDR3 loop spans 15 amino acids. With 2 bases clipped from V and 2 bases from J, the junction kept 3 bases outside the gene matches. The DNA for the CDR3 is TGCGCCAGCAGCTTAGTAGCGGGGACCTACAATGAGCAGTTCTTC. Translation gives CASSLVAGTYNEQFF.